This T cell receptor beta chain came from a study of cytotoxic CD8 clonotypes in ibrutinib-treated CLL. Study-wide background: Collecting the response samples happened after a median about twelve months of treatment, with a range of 6 to 36.

Notes on this clone: Its antigen is as yet unknown.

Study observations and caveats: Clonality went up at ibrutinib response and then declined back toward baseline at progression. Against age-matched healthy donors, baseline clonality ran higher and tracked circulating CD8+ T-cell counts.

Sequencing used immunoSEQ multiplex PCR; TCRdb keeps in-frame clones, though not all of them. Altogether roughly 200,000 clones are present, 75% to 80% being singletons, with the ten largest covering about an eighth. Germline assignment: CDR1 SGHRS and CDR2 YFSETQ. The CDR3 extends over 19 amino acids. Trimming took 0 bases from V and 4 from J; bases not matched to a gene: 16. About 2 micrograms of genomic DNA from cryopreserved PBMCs went into TCR beta libraries. This specimen consisted of PBMCs, obtained after 12 months of ibrutinib treatment. The chain links TRBV5-1 to TRBJ1-2; 9 bases align to TRBD1. This clonotype originated in a human donor with chronic lymphocytic leukemia. CDR3 DNA: TGCGCCAGCAGCTTGGGGGACAGGGAAGGGACCTTACTAATCTATGGCTACACCTTC. Translated, it gives CASSLGDREGTLLIYGYTF.